This T cell receptor beta chain was recovered during a study of T cell responses to AZD1222 COVID-19 vaccine. Data came from immunoSEQ multiplex PCR; TCRdb stores just in-frame clones and leaves some out. The sample lists 65,000 to 85,000 clones, about 91% occurring once. V was trimmed by 2 bases and J by 2 bases, leaving 10 bases between them. CDR3 length: 14 residues. Germline V gene data show CDR1 as GTSNPN and CDR2 as SVGIG (reference sequence). The sequenced sample was peripheral blood, obtained 28 days after the second dose of the MenACWY control vaccine. This sequence joins TRBV30 and TRBJ2-1; tentatively, D is TRBD1 (7 bases). The receptor's source is an adult who received the MenACWY meningococcal vaccine as a control. DNA of the CDR3: TGTGCCTGGAGTCAGGGGGGCCCCTACAATGAGCAGTTCTTC. Its protein product is CAWSQGGPYNEQFF.